A single sample gave rise to the 32 T cell receptor beta chains below, sequenced in a study of OX40 agonist ivuxolimab in advanced cancers. Method: immunoSEQ multiplex PCR; TCRdb's copy keeps in-frame clones and lacks some. The table has some 79,000 clones, about 94% seen once. Sequenced here: CD4+ or CD8+ T cells sorted from blood, sampled in a trial of the OX40 agonist ivuxolimab. These receptors all come from an adult with an advanced solid tumor such as melanoma, head and neck, liver or kidney cancer.

The chain is built from TRBV10-3 and TRBJ2-7; 10 bases agree with TRBD2. The junction had 10 bases not matched to a gene; V was cut back by 7 bases and J by 7 bases. Germline V gene lookup returns CDR1 ENHRY and CDR2 SYGVKD. The CDR3 consists of 14 residues. The CDR3 protein is CAIKSGRAGEEQYF. DNA of the CDR3: TGTGCCATCAAGAGCGGGAGGGCGGGGGAAGAGCAGTACTTC.

The chain is built from TRBV6-4 and TRBJ1-2, with 9 bases aligning to TRBD1. The germline V gene has CDR1 MRHNA and CDR2 SNTAGT. Trimming removed 4 bases from V and 5 bases from J; junction bases left unmatched: 8. There are 15 residues in the CDR3. DNA of the CDR3: TGTGCCAGCAGTGTACAGGGGGCCCCACTTTATGGCTACACCTTC. It specifies CASSVQGAPLYGYTF.

J is TRBJ2-1 and V is TRBV29-1; D unresolved. V shed 3 bases and J shed 7 bases, with 10 bases lying between them. The CDR3 has 12 residues. Germline loops: CDR1 SQVTM, CDR2 ANQGSEA. DNA of the CDR3: TGCAGCGTTGATTTGTCAGTGAATGAGCAGTTCTTC. Amino acid sequence: CSVDLSVNEQFF.

The V call is TRBV6-6, the J call TRBJ2-5; TRBD2 matches at 8 bases. CDR3 length equals 13 residues. The V gene end was trimmed by 8 bases and the J gene end by 4 bases; junction bases not matched to a gene: 6. Germline loops: CDR1 MNHNY, CDR2 SVGAGI (reference sequence). CDR3 in amino acids: CASRLGGGETQYF. CDR3 sequence (DNA): TGTGCCAGCCGCCTCGGGGGGGGAGAGACCCAGTACTTC.

As DNA, the CDR3 is TGCAGCGTTGGCCGCTTCGAGGACGGTGAGCAGTTCTTC. Encoded protein: CSVGRFEDGEQFF. The rearrangement uses TRBV29-1 and TRBJ2-1; the D is unclear. Per the germline V gene, CDR1 is SQVTM and CDR2 is ANQGSEA. V was pared by 4 bases and J by 9 bases, with 16 bases between. CDR3 length: 13 amino acids.

CDR3 sequence: CASSANSGNTIYF. CDR3 nucleotides: TGTGCCAGCAGCGCCAATTCTGGAAACACCATATATTTT. The V call is TRBV9, the J call TRBJ1-3, with no clear D. Germline V gene lookup returns CDR1 SGDLS and CDR2 YYNGEE. The V gene lost 3 bases and the J gene lost 1 base, with 5 bases spanning the gap. This CDR3 has 13 residues.

V gene TRBV19 combines with J gene TRBJ2-3; D ambiguous. The ends were cut back, 2 bases at V and 1 base at J, with 7 bases in the middle. CDR1 is LNHDA and CDR2 is SQIVND in the germline V gene (reference sequence). This CDR3 is built from 14 residues. The DNA for the CDR3 is TGTGCCAGTAGTATATCCGAGGGCACAGATACGCAGTATTTT. It yields the protein CASSISEGTDTQYF.

This clone has only one observation. The CDR3: CASSGLAASTDTQYF. The CDR3 nucleotides are TGTGCCAGCAGCGGACTAGCAGCGAGCACAGATACGCAGTATTTT. This sequence joins TRBV2 and TRBJ2-3; 8 nucleotides align to TRBD2. The ends lost 6 bases at V and 0 bases at J; junction bases unmatched: 5. This CDR3 is 15 amino acids long. Germline lookup yields CDR1 SNHLY and CDR2 FYNNEI. Full variable domain (remainder filled in from reference TRBV2 and TRBJ2-3): EPEVTQTPSHQVTQMGQEVILRCVPISNHLYFYWYRQILGQKVEFLVSFYNNEISEKSEIFDDQFSVERPDGSNFTLKIRSTKLEDSAMYFCASSGLAASTDTQYFGPGTRLTVL.

This chain uses TRBV7-8 with TRBJ2-5; possible D gene TRBD2, 5 bases. The V end was cut by 4 bases, the J end by 4 bases, with 10 bases between. Per the germline V gene, CDR1 is SGHVS and CDR2 is FQNEAQ. The CDR3 has 13 amino acids. CDR3 nucleotides: TGTGCCAGCAGCTCGTTTGCGGGAGAGACCCAGTACTTC. Its translation is CASSSFAGETQYF. Filled out from reference TRBV7-8 and TRBJ2-5, the complete variable domain reads GAGVSQSPRYKVAKRGQDVALRCDPISGHVSLFWYQQALGQGPEFLTYFQNEAQLDKSGLPSDRFFAERPEGSVSTLKIQRTQQEDSAVYLCASSSFAGETQYFGPGTRLLVL.

Written as DNA, the CDR3 is TGCGCCAGCAGCCAACAGCAGGGGGCTTTCTACAATGAGCAGTTCTTC. This codes for CASSQQQGAFYNEQFF. V and J are TRBV4-1 and TRBJ2-1; 8 bases are a match to TRBD1. Germline-derived CDR1 and CDR2 are MGHRA and YSYEKL. The V and J ends lost 2 bases and 3 bases, in that order; junction bases with no gene match: 6. This CDR3 contains 16 residues.

Notes on this clone: The same CDR3 can be traced to other DNA sequences in this sample. The V and J genes are TRBV2 and TRBJ1-5, with D possibly matching TRBD1 (5 bases). Deletions cut 6 bases from V and 0 bases from J, with 9 bases between. The CDR3 is 14 residues long. Germline CDR1 and CDR2: SNHLY and FYNNEI. The CDR3 reads CASSATDSNQPQHF. The CDR3 region has the DNA TGTGCCAGCAGCGCGACAGATAGCAATCAGCCCCAGCATTTT.

The chain carries TRBV7-9 and TRBJ2-3; 7 bases are shared with TRBD2. Germline CDR1 reads SEHNR; CDR2 reads FQNEAQ (reference sequence). The CDR3 has 16 amino acids. Trimming at V came to 1 base and at J to 0 bases, leaving 4 bases not matched to a gene. CDR3 loop: CASSLGGSVSTDTQYF. CDR3 DNA: TGTGCCAGCAGCTTAGGCGGGAGCGTGAGCACAGATACGCAGTATTTT. The full variable domain, in which reference TRBV7-9 and TRBJ2-3 provide the parts outside the CDR3, is DTGVSQNPRHKITKRGQNVTFRCDPISEHNRLYWYRQTLGQGPEFLTYFQNEAQLEKSRLLSDRFSAERPKGSFSTLEIQRTEQGDSAMYLCASSLGGSVSTDTQYFGPGTRLTVL.

This clone was picked up one time. The CDR3 nucleotides are TGTGCCAGCAGTTTAAGATTATCGGAGACCCAGTACTTC. It translates to CASSLRLSETQYF. V usage is TRBV27 and J usage is TRBJ2-5; D gene ambiguous. V lost 2 bases to trimming and J lost 5 bases, with 9 bases between them. This CDR3 is 13 amino acids long. Germline assignment: CDR1 MNHEY and CDR2 SMNVEV (reference sequence).

The chain recombines TRBV19 with TRBJ1-5, with unresolved D. V was cut by 5 bases and J by 5 bases, with 10 bases left in between. There are 13 residues in the CDR3. Germline V gene data show CDR1 as LNHDA and CDR2 as SQIVND (reference sequence). CDR3 nucleotide sequence: TGTGCCAGTAGTTTCCAGTCCGATCAGCCCCAGCATTTT. It is translated as CASSFQSDQPQHF.

V is TRBV6-5 and J is TRBJ2-7; 11 bases fit TRBD1. V was pared by 6 bases and J by 0 bases, with 4 bases of the junction left unmatched. Per the germline V gene, CDR1 is MNHEY and CDR2 is SVGAGI. The CDR3 consists of 15 residues. The CDR3 DNA reads TGTGCCAGCAGACACGGGACAGGGGGCTCCTACGAGCAGTACTTC. It encodes CASRHGTGGSYEQYF.

This chain links TRBV11-3 with TRBJ2-5; 15 nucleotides align to TRBD2. J was trimmed by 2 bases and V by 2 bases; bases with no gene match: 6. The CDR3 extends over 18 amino acids. Germline V gene sequence: CDR1 SGHNT, CDR2 YENEEA. CDR3: CASSLRGLAGGWQETQYF. Written as DNA, the CDR3 is TGTGCCAGCAGCTTACGGGGACTAGCGGGAGGTTGGCAAGAGACCCAGTACTTC.

This chain joins TRBV6-5 and TRBJ2-7; D possibly matches TRBD1 or TRBD2 (5 bases each). The germline gives CDR1 MNHEY, CDR2 SVGAGI. The V and J ends lost 5 bases and 3 bases respectively, with 11 bases between them. The CDR3 loop spans 13 amino acids. For the CDR3, the DNA is TGTGCCAGCAGTGGGACGGTAGACTACGAGCAGTACTTC. This codes for CASSGTVDYEQYF.

CDR3 loop: CASSPVFGAETEAFF. CDR3 sequence (DNA): TGTGCCAGCAGCCCTGTTTTTGGCGCGGAAACTGAAGCTTTCTTT. V usage is TRBV7-2 and J usage is TRBJ1-1; D remains unclear. CDR1 and CDR2 from the germline V gene are SGHTA and FQGNSA. There are 15 residues in the CDR3. V was cut by 5 bases and J by 5 bases, with 18 bases left in between.

The chain is built from TRBV11-3 and TRBJ2-5; D remains ambiguous. Between the trimmed V and J ends, which lost 4 bases and 1 base, there was a span of 10 bases. Germline V gives CDR1 SGHNT, CDR2 YENEEA. The CDR3 spans 14 residues. The CDR3 nucleotides read TGTGCCAGCAGCTCCCCGTGGGGCCAAGAGACCCAGTACTTC. Protein product: CASSSPWGQETQYF.

The V gene is TRBV5-6, the J gene TRBJ2-5; 8 bases agree with TRBD2. Germline-derived CDR1 and CDR2 are SGHDT and YYEEEE. The CDR3 spans 15 residues. The junction had 6 bases not matched to a gene; V was cut back by 4 bases and J by 1 base. The CDR3 here is CASSQLAGLQETQYF. CDR3 coding DNA: TGTGCCAGCAGCCAATTAGCGGGACTCCAAGAGACCCAGTACTTC.

This chain uses TRBV7-9 with TRBJ1-1, with D possibly matching TRBD1 (5 bases). Germline assignment: CDR1 SEHNR and CDR2 FQNEAQ (reference sequence). Trimming shortened V by 3 bases and J by 0 bases, and 8 bases separated the two germline ends. CDR3 length: 14 amino acids. The CDR3 nucleotides read TGTGCCAGCAGCTTCCAGGACATGAACACTGAAGCTTTCTTT. Its protein product is CASSFQDMNTEAFF.

Only one count was recorded for this clone. The chain recombines TRBV15 with TRBJ1-2, with unresolved D. The CDR3 runs 12 residues. Deletions cut 0 bases from V and 2 bases from J, with 1 base between. Germline loops: CDR1 LNHNV, CDR2 YYDKDF (reference sequence). CDR3 region: CATSRENYGYTF. In DNA, the CDR3 is TGTGCCACCAGCAGAGAGAACTATGGCTACACCTTC.

This sequence joins TRBV11-2 and TRBJ1-3, with 7 bases that match TRBD1. Germline-derived CDR1 and CDR2 are SGHAT and FQNNGV. This CDR3 region has 14 residues. Trimming at V came to 4 bases and at J to 2 bases, leaving 2 bases not matched to a gene. The CDR3 sequence is CASSSGQPGNTIYF. CDR3 in DNA: TGTGCCAGCAGCTCGGGACAGCCTGGAAACACCATATATTTT.

The genes are TRBV7-9 and TRBJ1-4, with a tentative D call TRBD1 (5 bases). CDR3 length: 12 amino acids. Germline lookup yields CDR1 SEHNR and CDR2 FQNEAQ (reference sequence). Trimming cost V 6 bases and J 8 bases, with 10 bases left between them. CDR3 loop: CASSPGWEKLFF. For the CDR3, the DNA is TGTGCCAGCAGTCCAGGGTGGGAAAAACTGTTTTTT.

CDR3 DNA sequence: TGCGCCAGCAGCCAAGCCCACCTAACAGGGGATTTTTCCTACGAGCAGTACTTC. It encodes CASSQAHLTGDFSYEQYF. This sequence joins TRBV4-1 and TRBJ2-7; 7 bases agree with TRBD1. The CDR3 totals 18 residues. V was clipped by 1 base and J by 1 base; unmatched bases: 13. Germline V gene data show CDR1 as MGHRA and CDR2 as YSYEKL.

The CDR3 bases are TGTGCCAGCAGCCGCGGGACAGTGAATGAAAAACTGTTTTTT. Residues: CASSRGTVNEKLFF. The chain couples TRBV27 to TRBJ1-4; 7 bases line up with TRBD1. Germline trimming cut 6 bases from V and 5 bases from J; bases unmatched to any gene: 6. This CDR3 has 14 residues. Germline lookup yields CDR1 MNHEY and CDR2 SMNVEV (reference sequence).

This chain connects TRBV7-9 to TRBJ2-1; D possibly corresponds to TRBD2 (6 bases). V was clipped by 5 bases and J by 7 bases, with 18 bases between them. The CDR3 length is 15 residues. Germline V gene lookup returns CDR1 SEHNR and CDR2 FQNEAQ (reference sequence). As DNA, the CDR3 is TGTGCCAGCAGCCACCGGGACTCCCTTTGGAATGAGCAGTTCTTC. Amino acid sequence: CASSHRDSLWNEQFF. Full variable domain (outside the CDR3, taken from reference TRBV7-9 and TRBJ2-1): DTGVSQNPRHKITKRGQNVTFRCDPISEHNRLYWYRQTLGQGPEFLTYFQNEAQLEKSRLLSDRFSAERPKGSFSTLEIQRTEQGDSAMYLCASSHRDSLWNEQFFGPGTRLTVL.

This chain joins TRBV5-1 and TRBJ2-5, with D possibly matching TRBD2 (5 bases). V was trimmed by 6 bases and J by 4 bases, leaving 22 bases between them. CDR3 length: 16 residues. The germline gives CDR1 SGHRS, CDR2 YFSETQ. CDR3 nucleotide sequence: TGCGCCAGCAACTCCCAGGTCCGAGGAGGTGGAGAGACCCAGTACTTC. Translated: CASNSQVRGGGETQYF.

The V and J genes are TRBV27 and TRBJ1-2; a possible D gene is TRBD1 (5 bases). Germline V gene lookup returns CDR1 MNHEY and CDR2 SMNVEV (reference sequence). Trimming shortened V by 6 bases and J by 7 bases, and 12 bases separated the two germline ends. The CDR3 extends over 12 amino acids. The CDR3, as DNA: TGTGCCAGCAGATTGGGGGGGGGTGGCTACACCTTC. Translation gives CASRLGGGGYTF.

The chain combines TRBV27 with TRBJ2-3; 10 positions agree with TRBD2. This CDR3 is built from 15 residues. Germline V gives CDR1 MNHEY, CDR2 SMNVEV (reference sequence). V gave up 2 bases and J gave up 6 bases; unmatched junction bases: 5. The CDR3 spells CASSLSGRAFDTQYF. CDR3 sequence (DNA): TGTGCCAGCAGTTTAAGCGGGAGGGCCTTTGATACGCAGTATTTT.

This chain connects TRBV30 to TRBJ1-6; D is unclear. Germline lookup yields CDR1 GTSNPN and CDR2 SVGIG (reference sequence). The CDR3 runs to 12 residues. Trimming left V 2 bases short and J 7 bases short, with 6 bases between. The CDR3 coding sequence is TGTGCCTGGAGTAGAGAAAATTCACCCCTCCACTTT. Translating it yields CAWSRENSPLHF.

The chain employs TRBV5-1 and TRBJ2-7; 14 nucleotides match TRBD2. V was pared by 0 bases and J by 9 bases, with 5 bases of the junction left unmatched. The germline gives CDR1 SGHRS, CDR2 YFSETQ. The CDR3 contains 15 residues. The CDR3 nucleotides read TGCGCCAGCAGCTTGGGACTAGCGGGAGGGCAGGTGCAGTACTTC. Encoded protein: CASSLGLAGGQVQYF.